The 3 T cell receptor beta chains given below trace back to one sample, sequenced in a study of blood T cell repertoires in COVID-19. TCRdb's copy holds only in-frame clones and misses some; the assay was immunoSEQ multiplex PCR. This table holds about 58,000 clones, 75% to 90% found once. The sequenced material came from peripheral blood. These receptors were collected from a human donor in a cohort sampled during active COVID-19.

The rearrangement joins TRBV27 to TRBJ2-5, with D tentatively TRBD2 (5 bases). The CDR3 loop spans 12 amino acids. V shed 2 bases and J shed 5 bases, with 6 bases lying between them. Germline V gene data show CDR1 as MNHEY and CDR2 as SMNVEV (reference sequence). The CDR3 reads CASSLGEETQYF. The CDR3 DNA reads as TGTGCCAGCAGTTTAGGGGAGGAGACCCAGTACTTC.

V and J are TRBV7-9 and TRBJ1-2; D may be TRBD1 (5 bases). Germline V gene lookup returns CDR1 SEHNR and CDR2 FQNEAQ (reference sequence). V gave up 3 bases and J gave up 8 bases, with 10 bases separating them. The CDR3 has 12 amino acids. The CDR3 reads CASSFDRQGYTF. The DNA of the CDR3 is TGTGCCAGCAGCTTCGACCGACAGGGCTACACCTTC.

The DNA for the CDR3 is TGCGCCAGCAGCGCGGCCATGAACACTGAAGCTTTCTTT. Translation: CASSAAMNTEAFF. V gene TRBV5-1 combines with J gene TRBJ1-1, with D uncertain. The CDR3 sequence is 13 residues long. The germline V gene encodes CDR1 SGHRS and CDR2 YFSETQ. Trimming removed 4 bases from V and 0 bases from J, with 7 bases in between.